One and the same sample provided the 8 T cell receptor beta chains below, sequenced in a study of shared clonotypes between healthy human individuals. Sequencing was performed with immunoSEQ multiplex PCR; in TCRdb, only in-frame clones are kept and a portion is missing. The sample lists 2 million to 2.5 million clones; more than 85% were seen once. Sequenced sample: naive CD4+ T cells from PBMCs. The sample's subset: CD45RA+ positively selected. The receptors here all came from a man between 18 and 35 years old in good health. Some clones in this sample may be carry-over from other donors' samples.

This chain joins TRBV18 and TRBJ1-2; weak D call: TRBD1 (5 bases). Deletions cut 1 base from V and 3 bases from J, with 9 bases between. CDR1 and CDR2 from the germline V gene are KGHSH and LQKENI. This CDR3 region has 14 residues. Written as DNA, the CDR3 is TGTGCCAGCTCACCACTCGACAGAGACTATGGCTACACCTTC. It is translated as CASSPLDRDYGYTF.

This clone turned up a few times. The sample contains more than one DNA sequence encoding this CDR3. The CDR3 loop reads CASSTAYEQYF. The DNA for the CDR3 is TGCGCCAGCAGCACAGCCTACGAGCAGTACTTC. The rearrangement links TRBV5-1 to TRBJ2-7, with D unclear. The CDR3 sequence is 11 residues long. The V gene's germline CDR1 is SGHRS and CDR2 YFSETQ. V lost 4 bases, J lost 2 bases, and 4 bases lay in between.

V is TRBV29-1 and J is TRBJ2-5; 7 nucleotides align to TRBD1. The germline CDR1 and CDR2 sequences are SQVTM and ANQGSEA. The CDR3 length is 12 residues. V shed 5 bases and J 4 bases; nucleotides not matched to a gene: 4. CDR3 bases: TGCAGCGTTTTGAGGGGGCTAGAGACCCAGTACTTC. Translated: CSVLRGLETQYF.

The V gene is TRBV11-2, the J gene TRBJ1-1, with 7 positions matching TRBD1. The V gene's germline CDR1 is SGHAT and CDR2 FQNNGV. Trimming cost V 5 bases and J 1 base; bases outside gene matches: 10. This CDR3 has 16 residues. The CDR3 protein is CASSRSRTGGNTEAFF. As DNA, the CDR3 is TGTGCCAGCAGCCGATCCCGGACAGGTGGGAACACTGAAGCTTTCTTT.

This clone has only one observation. The V gene is TRBV28, the J gene TRBJ1-5; 7 positions match TRBD1. With V trimmed by 6 bases and J by 1 base, 6 bases remained unmatched. The CDR3 is 15 residues long. Germline V lookup: CDR1 MDHEN, CDR2 SYDVKM. The CDR3: CASSKQGRSNQPQHF. For the CDR3, the DNA is TGTGCCAGCAGCAAACAGGGGAGGAGCAATCAGCCCCAGCATTTT.

The V gene is TRBV6-1, the J gene TRBJ2-1, with TRBD2 matching over 8 bases. The length of the CDR3 is 17 residues. Germline V CDR1 and CDR2: MNHNS, SASEGT. Unmatched junction bases numbered 14, after V lost 3 bases and J lost 7 bases. The CDR3 here is CASSEIIAGSYRNEQFF. Written as DNA, the CDR3 is TGTGCCAGCAGTGAGATAATAGCGGGGAGCTATAGGAATGAGCAGTTCTTC.

The chain has TRBV27 and TRBJ1-1, with 8 positions matching TRBD1. The CDR3 is 16 residues long. Per the germline V gene, CDR1 is MNHEY and CDR2 is SMNVEV (reference sequence). The trim removed 5 bases at V and 4 bases at J, leaving 12 bases unmatched. In nucleotides, the CDR3 is TGTGCCAGCAGTCCACACAGGGGGATGTTGGGCACTGAAGCTTTCTTT. Its protein is CASSPHRGMLGTEAFF.

The rearrangement joins TRBV28 to TRBJ1-3, with a tentative D call TRBD1 (6 bases). Trimming took 4 bases from V and 4 from J, leaving 17 bases between them. Looked up from germline, CDR1 is MDHEN and CDR2 is SYDVKM. This CDR3 comprises 16 residues. CDR3 sequence reads: CASSSFTGQGGNTIYF. In DNA form, the CDR3 reads TGTGCCAGCAGTTCCTTTACAGGGCAAGGCGGAAACACCATATATTTT. Full variable domain (missing parts from reference TRBV28 and TRBJ1-3): DVKVTQSSRYLVKRTGEKVFLECVQDMDHENMFWYRQDPGLGLRLIYFSYDVKMKEKGDIPEGYSVSREKKERFSLILESASTNQTSMYLCASSSFTGQGGNTIYFGEGSWLTVV.